This T cell receptor (beta chain) stems from a study of response to subunit inactivated influenza vaccine. Overall study results and limits: Authors proposed each seasonal influenza vaccination draws in few new T cells.

Germline V gene sequence: CDR1 SGHRS, CDR2 YFSETQ. This CDR3 contains 16 residues. Between the trimmed V and J ends, which lost 0 bases and 0 bases, there was a span of 10 bases. This clonotype was detected many times. What it binds is unknown. TCRdb reprocessed the RT-PCR reads via MiXCR and lists one record per CDR3 protein. The sample holds hundreds of thousands of distinct CDR3 sequences; 10% to 15% are singletons and the top ten take roughly 10%. This chain uses TRBV5-1 with TRBJ2-1; D is perhaps TRBD1 or TRBD2 (6 bases each). This specimen consisted of PBMCs from blood, obtained on the day of vaccination. This receptor was identified in a middle-aged man who received an inactivated influenza vaccine. The CDR3 spells CASSLAGGSSYNEQFF. CDR3 coding DNA: TGCGCCAGCAGCTTGGCCGGGGGCTCCTCCTACAATGAGCAGTTCTTC.